Presented here are 24 T cell receptor beta chains from one specimen sequenced in a study of CD8 T cells in ankylosing spondylitis. TCRdb independently ran MiXCR on the 5' RACE reads; one entry per CDR3 protein. The data show around 250,000 distinct CDR3 sequences, roughly a tenth seen once. The sample consisted of blood, either unsorted or a sorted T cell fraction (not recorded which). The receptors stem from a male donor with ankylosing spondylitis or in good health (not recorded which).

This clonotype was found many times. J is TRBJ2-7 and V is TRBV12-3 or TRBV12-4; D ambiguous. The CDR3 length is 14 residues. Trimming took 5 bases from V and 5 from J, leaving 16 bases between them. CDR3 in DNA: TGTGCCAGCAGTCGGCCGGGCCAAAGCCACGAGCAGTACTTC. It is translated as CASSRPGQSHEQYF.

This chain uses TRBV7-8 with TRBJ1-1; D might be TRBD1 (6 bases). V was shortened by 6 bases and J by 6 bases, with 17 bases between the two germline ends. The V gene's germline CDR1 is SGHVS and CDR2 FQNEAQ. The CDR3 sequence is 14 residues long. CDR3 region: CASRPTGGGAEAFF. The CDR3, as DNA: TGTGCCAGCAGACCGACAGGAGGGGGGGCTGAAGCTTTCTTT.

This clonotype has at least ten counts. The rearrangement links TRBV6-1 to TRBJ2-2, with 9 bases fitting TRBD1. Germline V gene lookup returns CDR1 MNHNS and CDR2 SASEGT. The CDR3 runs 15 residues. Unmatched junction bases numbered 4, after V lost 5 bases and J lost 3 bases. For the CDR3, the DNA is TGTGCCAGCAGTCGCCGGGACAGGGACACCGGGGAGCTGTTTTTT. Translated, it gives CASSRRDRDTGELFF.

This clonotype turned up a few times. This chain uses TRBV6-1 with TRBJ2-5; 8 nucleotides agree with TRBD1. Germline lookup yields CDR1 MNHNS and CDR2 SASEGT. The junction had 4 bases not matched to a gene; V was cut back by 2 bases and J by 2 bases. The CDR3 spans 15 residues. CDR3 nucleotide sequence: TGTGCCAGCAGTGAATGGACAGGGAGACAAGAGACCCAGTACTTC. The encoded protein is CASSEWTGRQETQYF.

This clonotype has just a few counts. A read error may be the cause here, since a much bigger clone is one base away. The rearrangement joins TRBV5-1 to TRBJ2-7; D gene ambiguous. Trimming took off 0 bases at V and 9 bases at J, with 10 bases between the two ends. The CDR3 is 12 residues long. Looked up from germline, CDR1 is SGHRS and CDR2 is YFSETQ. In DNA form, the CDR3 reads TGCGCCAGCAGCTTGGTAGGTGGCGTGCAGTACTTC. Its translation: CASSLVGGVQYF.

In this sample, this clonotype turned up many times. The chain links TRBV11-2 to TRBJ2-7; perhaps TRBD2 as D (6 bases). Germline V gives CDR1 SGHAT, CDR2 FQNNGV. V was trimmed by 0 bases and J by 0 bases, leaving 9 bases between them. The length of the CDR3 is 15 residues. CDR3 region: CASSLEAGSSYEQYF. The CDR3 DNA is TGTGCCAGCAGCTTAGAAGCCGGGAGCTCCTACGAGCAGTACTTC.

This clonotype was detected many times. The gene calls are TRBV5-1 and TRBJ1-2; no reliable D call. There are 14 residues in the CDR3. Germline V gene data show CDR1 as SGHRS and CDR2 as YFSETQ. Deletions cut 0 bases from V and 2 bases from J, with 8 bases between. CDR3 residues: CASSLEPGNYGYTF. CDR3 in DNA: TGCGCCAGCAGCTTGGAGCCGGGCAACTATGGCTACACCTTC.

This clonotype was counted only a few times. The V call is TRBV7-2, the J call TRBJ2-4; 7 positions match TRBD1. This CDR3 is built from 15 residues. Germline trimming cut 6 bases from V and 0 bases from J; bases unmatched to any gene: 5. Germline V lookup: CDR1 SGHTA, CDR2 FQGNSA. CDR3 loop: CASSGTVLAKNIQYF. CDR3 sequence (DNA): TGTGCCAGCAGTGGGACAGTTTTAGCCAAAAACATTCAGTACTTC. Supplemented by reference TRBV7-2 and TRBJ2-4, the full variable domain reads GAGVSQSPSNKVTEKGKDVELRCDPISGHTALYWYRQSLGQGLEFLIYFQGNSAPDKSGLPSDRFSAERTGGSVSTLTIQRTQQEDSAVYLCASSGTVLAKNIQYFGAGTRLSVL.

This clonotype was counted at least ten times. The rearrangement uses TRBV5-1 and TRBJ2-7; D could derive from TRBD1 or TRBD2 (5 bases each). Germline V gene sequence: CDR1 SGHRS, CDR2 YFSETQ. V was clipped by 0 bases and J by 5 bases, with 15 bases between them. There are 15 residues in the CDR3. The CDR3 DNA sequence: TGCGCCAGCAGCTTGGAATGGGGGAGTCCCCACGAGCAGTACTTC. Protein: CASSLEWGSPHEQYF.

This clonotype was picked up many times. This sequence joins TRBV28 and TRBJ2-4, with TRBD1 matching over 10 bases. Germline-derived CDR1 and CDR2 are MDHEN and SYDVKM. This CDR3 is 18 amino acids long. V lost 5 bases, J lost 2 bases, and 12 bases stayed unmatched. The CDR3 DNA reads TGTGCCAGCAGTCTACCTCAGTGGACAGGGGGAACCAAAAACATTCAGTACTTC. The encoded protein is CASSLPQWTGGTKNIQYF. Full variable domain (missing parts from reference TRBV28 and TRBJ2-4): DVKVTQSSRYLVKRTGEKVFLECVQDMDHENMFWYRQDPGLGLRLIYFSYDVKMKEKGDIPEGYSVSREKKERFSLILESASTNQTSMYLCASSLPQWTGGTKNIQYFGAGTRLSVL.

This clonotype showed up many times. The chain couples TRBV10-3 to TRBJ2-7, with TRBD1 matching 7 bases. V dropped 3 bases and J dropped 3; count of bases not matched to a gene: 8. Germline V gene lookup returns CDR1 ENHRY and CDR2 SYGVKD. This CDR3 has 15 residues. In DNA, the CDR3 is TGTGCCATCAGTGACCTTCGGGGACAGAACTACGAGCAGTACTTC. Translated, it gives CAISDLRGQNYEQYF.

In its sample, this clonotype was seen many times. This rearrangement joins TRBV24-1 to TRBJ2-7; 7 nucleotides agree with TRBD1. Per germline, CDR1 KGHDR and CDR2 SFDVKD. Trimming cost V 9 bases and J 3 bases; bases outside gene matches: 7. CDR3 size: 13 residues. CDR3 residues: CATGQGEIYEQYF. The CDR3 DNA sequence: TGTGCCACCGGGCAGGGGGAAATCTACGAGCAGTACTTC.

This clonotype was recorded many times. J is TRBJ2-7 and V is TRBV29-1; TRBD1 agrees at 9 bases. V lost 3 bases to trimming and J lost 1 base; unmatched junction nucleotides: 7. Germline values: CDR1 SQVTM, CDR2 ANQGSEA. This CDR3 has 15 amino acids. Here the CDR3 reads CSVEFRDRASYEQYF. CDR3 DNA sequence: TGCAGCGTTGAGTTCCGGGACAGGGCGTCCTACGAGCAGTACTTC.

This chain connects TRBV12-3 or TRBV12-4 to TRBJ2-7; maybe TRBD1 (6 bases). Trimming took off 6 bases at V and 3 bases at J, with 12 bases between the two ends. The CDR3 consists of 13 residues. This CDR3 reads CASSRTVDYEQYF. In nucleotides, the CDR3 is TGTGCCAGCAGCCGGACAGTTGACTACGAGCAGTACTTC.

This clonotype was counted many times. A much larger clone is a single base away; this may be a read error. V usage is TRBV9 and J usage is TRBJ2-1; D call uncertain. The CDR3 sequence is 13 residues long. The germline V gene has CDR1 SGDLS and CDR2 YYNGEE. V lost 4 bases and J 10 bases, leaving 15 bases between the germline ends. The CDR3 bases are TGTGCCAGCAGCCCAGCCTACCGCTCCGAGCAGTTCTTC. Its protein product is CASSPAYRSEQFF.

Many counts were recorded for this clonotype. CDR3 sequence: CSVQLQGAMSSPLHF. CDR3 DNA sequence: TGCAGCGTTCAGCTACAGGGGGCAATGAGTTCACCCCTCCACTTT. V and J are TRBV29-1 and TRBJ1-6; 9 bases match TRBD1. The V gene's germline CDR1 is SQVTM and CDR2 ANQGSEA. CDR3 size: 15 residues. Unmatched junction bases numbered 11, after V lost 5 bases and J lost 9 bases.

The rearrangement links TRBV2 to TRBJ1-1, with unresolved D. V was pared by 8 bases and J by 0 bases, with 7 bases between. CDR1 is SNHLY, CDR2 FYNNEI, per germline. CDR3 length: 12 amino acids. CDR3 sequence: CASGTMNTEAFF. CDR3 nucleotides: TGTGCCAGCGGCACCATGAACACTGAAGCTTTCTTT.

This clonotype was seen many times. The rearrangement links TRBV5-1 to TRBJ2-1; D remains unclear. The CDR3 is 15 residues long. Germline CDR1 reads SGHRS; CDR2 reads YFSETQ. V dropped 0 bases and J dropped 2 bases, with 9 bases sitting between them. In DNA form, the CDR3 reads TGCGCCAGCAGCTTGGAAAGACCCACCTACAATGAGCAGTTCTTC. Amino acids: CASSLERPTYNEQFF.

This clonotype came up many times. The chain combines TRBV29-1 with TRBJ1-1, with TRBD1 matching over 9 bases. Germline assignment: CDR1 SQVTM and CDR2 ANQGSEA. This CDR3 spans 15 amino acids. Trimming cost V 4 bases and J 0 bases; bases outside gene matches: 6. The CDR3 bases are TGCAGCGTTGTCCCGGGACAGGGATTGAACACTGAAGCTTTCTTT. It codes for CSVVPGQGLNTEAFF.

J is TRBJ2-1 and V is TRBV18; D is unclear. V was pared by 2 bases and J by 2 bases, with 13 bases between. This CDR3 is 16 amino acids long. Germline CDR1 and CDR2: KGHSH and LQKENI. The CDR3 region has the DNA TGTGCCAGCTCACCATTTTTGGGTTCGGCCTACAATGAGCAGTTCTTC. This gives the protein CASSPFLGSAYNEQFF.

This clonotype was counted many times. The rearrangement links TRBV6-1 to TRBJ2-1; D unresolved. The CDR3 consists of 14 residues. Germline-derived CDR1 and CDR2 are MNHNS and SASEGT. V was trimmed by 1 base and J by 9 bases, leaving 13 bases between them. The CDR3, as DNA: TGTGCCAGCAGTGAAGAAGTAGTCGGTGGTGAGCAGTTCTTC. Encoded protein: CASSEEVVGGEQFF.

The table lists this clonotype with many counts. The chain uses TRBV29-1 and TRBJ2-1, with 10 bases lining up with TRBD1. V dropped 2 bases and J dropped 7; count of bases not matched to a gene: 5. CDR3 size: 14 residues. Germline lookup yields CDR1 SQVTM and CDR2 ANQGSEA. CDR3 amino acids: CSVEKSGQGNEQFF. CDR3 nucleotide sequence: TGCAGCGTTGAAAAGTCGGGACAGGGGAATGAGCAGTTCTTC.

In this sample, this clonotype turned up a few times. A single base separates this from a much larger clone, so it may be a read error. The chain links TRBV5-6 to TRBJ2-3; 8 bases fit TRBD2. Germline V gene lookup returns CDR1 SGHDT and CDR2 YYEEEE. The CDR3 has 15 residues. The CDR3: CASSFISGVEDMQYF. CDR3 coding DNA: TGTGCCAGCAGCTTTATTAGCGGGGTTGAAGATATGCAGTATTTT.

This clonotype showed up just a few times. V usage is TRBV5-1 and J usage is TRBJ2-3, with a tentative D call TRBD1 (5 bases). Between the trimmed V and J ends, which lost 0 bases and 1 base, there was a span of 12 bases. Per germline, CDR1 SGHRS and CDR2 YFSETQ. The CDR3 loop spans 16 amino acids. The chain's CDR3 is CASSLGFQGGTDTQYF. CDR3 in DNA: TGCGCCAGCAGCTTGGGGTTCCAGGGTGGCACAGATACGCAGTATTTT.